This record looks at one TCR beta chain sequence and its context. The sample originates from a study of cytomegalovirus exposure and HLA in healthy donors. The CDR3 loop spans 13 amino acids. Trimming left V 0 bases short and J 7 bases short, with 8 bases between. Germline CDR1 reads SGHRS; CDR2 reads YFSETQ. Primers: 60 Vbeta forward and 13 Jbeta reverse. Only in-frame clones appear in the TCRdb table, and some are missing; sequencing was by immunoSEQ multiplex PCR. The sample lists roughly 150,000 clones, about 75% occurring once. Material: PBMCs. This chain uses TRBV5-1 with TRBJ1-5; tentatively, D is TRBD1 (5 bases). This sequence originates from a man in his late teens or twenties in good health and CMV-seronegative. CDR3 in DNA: TGCGCCAGCAGCTTGGCGGGGGAACAGCCCCAGCATTTT. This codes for CASSLAGEQPQHF. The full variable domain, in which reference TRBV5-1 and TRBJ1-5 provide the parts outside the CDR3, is KAGVTQTPRYLIKTRGQQVTLSCSPISGHRSVSWYQQTPGQGLQFLFEYFSETQRNKGNFPGRFSGRQFSNSRSEMNVSTLELGDSALYLCASSLAGEQPQHFGDGTRLSIL.